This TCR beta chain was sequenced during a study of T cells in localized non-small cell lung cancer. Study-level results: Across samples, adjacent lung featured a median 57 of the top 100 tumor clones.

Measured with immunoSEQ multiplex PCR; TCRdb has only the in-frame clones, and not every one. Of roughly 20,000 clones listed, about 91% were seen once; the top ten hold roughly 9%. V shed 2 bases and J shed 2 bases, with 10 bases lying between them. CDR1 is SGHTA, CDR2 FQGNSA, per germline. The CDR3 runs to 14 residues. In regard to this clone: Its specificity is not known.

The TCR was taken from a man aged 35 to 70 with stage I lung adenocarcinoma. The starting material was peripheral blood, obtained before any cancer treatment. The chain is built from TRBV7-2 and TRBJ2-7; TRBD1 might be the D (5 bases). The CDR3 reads CASSLSRATYEQYF. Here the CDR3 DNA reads TGTGCCAGCAGCTTATCCAGGGCGACCTACGAGCAGTACTTC.